A single sample is the source of the 19 T cell receptor beta chains below, sequenced in a study of T cells after yellow fever vaccination. TCRdb analysed the 5' RACE reads with MiXCR anew, one entry per CDR3 protein. The top ten hold 35% to 45% of the sample, which has under 200,000 distinct CDR3 sequences, about 11% seen once. Material: CD8+ T cells sorted from PBMCs, obtained 15 days after the yellow fever booster vaccination. The receptor set was obtained from a man aged 18 to 29 who received the YFV17D yellow fever vaccine.

The rearrangement joins TRBV6-2 or TRBV6-3 to TRBJ2-5, with 12 bases that match TRBD2. The CDR3 has 16 amino acids. Germline CDR1 and CDR2: MNHEY and SVGEGT. V lost 2 bases and J lost 3; bases outside the gene matches: 4. The DNA of the CDR3 is TGTGCCAGCAGTTACAGACTAGCGGGGGCAGAAGAGACCCAGTACTTC. This gives the protein CASSYRLAGAEETQYF.

This clonotype was detected a few times. V is TRBV20-1 and J is TRBJ2-1; 10 positions agree with TRBD2. The CDR3 contains 15 residues. V was clipped by 6 bases and J by 2 bases; unmatched bases: 7. Per the germline V gene, CDR1 is DFQATT and CDR2 is SNEGSKA (reference sequence). This CDR3 is CSAIPSGGTYNEQFF. As DNA, the CDR3 is TGCAGTGCAATACCTAGCGGGGGCACCTACAATGAGCAGTTCTTC.

The sample holds a few counts of this clonotype. This sequence joins TRBV18 and TRBJ2-7; no clear D gene. There are 16 residues in the CDR3. The V end was cut by 3 bases, the J end by 0 bases, with 15 bases between. Germline values: CDR1 KGHSH, CDR2 LQKENI. The CDR3 DNA follows: TGTGCCAGCTCACCCCTCCAAGTGGAGCCCTCCTACGAGCAGTACTTC. Residues: CASSPLQVEPSYEQYF.

This clonotype was seen a handful of times. The V and J genes are TRBV12-3 or TRBV12-4 and TRBJ2-3; no reliable D call. The CDR3 is 12 residues long. The V end lost 5 bases, the J end lost 2 bases, and 5 bases lay between the germline ends. The CDR3 region is CASSITTDTQYF. In DNA form, the CDR3 reads TGTGCCAGCAGTATCACCACAGATACGCAGTATTTT.

This chain uses TRBV2 with TRBJ2-2; D remains ambiguous. CDR3 length: 15 amino acids. Trimming shortened V by 7 bases and J by 0 bases, and 12 bases separated the two germline ends. Germline CDR1 reads SNHLY; CDR2 reads FYNNEI. The CDR3 is CASIGLTPNTGELFF. DNA of the CDR3: TGTGCCAGCATCGGGCTAACACCGAACACCGGGGAGCTGTTTTTT.

This clonotype has a handful of counts. This rearrangement joins TRBV2 to TRBJ2-1; D ambiguous. Trimming pared 11 bases from V and 9 bases from J, leaving 17 bases between. In germline, CDR1 is SNHLY, CDR2 FYNNEI. The CDR3 spans 12 residues. The CDR3 loop reads CAPGSATGEQFF. CDR3 DNA sequence: TGTGCCCCGGGTTCCGCTACCGGTGAGCAGTTCTTC.

This clonotype was picked up a small number of times. The V and J genes are TRBV7-9 and TRBJ1-2; maybe TRBD1 (5 bases). V lost 4 bases and J 2 bases, leaving 17 bases between the germline ends. This CDR3 is built from 16 residues. CDR1 and CDR2 from the germline V gene are SEHNR and FQNEAQ (reference sequence). In nucleotides, the CDR3 is TGTGCCAGCAGCTATCGGGCTCCTGGGGGGAACTATGGCTACACCTTC. It specifies CASSYRAPGGNYGYTF. The full variable domain, rest sourced from reference TRBV7-9 and TRBJ1-2, is DTGVSQNPRHKITKRGQNVTFRCDPISEHNRLYWYRQTLGQGPEFLTYFQNEAQLEKSRLLSDRFSAERPKGSFSTLEIQRTEQGDSAMYLCASSYRAPGGNYGYTFGSGTRLTVV.

In this sample, this clonotype turned up a few times. V is TRBV6-1 and J is TRBJ1-2; TRBD1 aligns across 7 bases. Germline V CDR1 and CDR2: MNHNS, SASEGT. The CDR3 has 12 residues. Trimming at V came to 7 bases and at J to 5 bases, leaving 4 bases not matched to a gene. This chain's CDR3 is CASTGQIYGYTF. In nucleotides, the CDR3 is TGTGCCAGCACGGGACAGATTTATGGCTACACCTTC.

This clonotype came up a few times. The genes are TRBV5-4 and TRBJ2-1; no reliable D call. The CDR3 is 14 residues long. Germline-derived CDR1 and CDR2 are SGHNT and YYREEE (reference sequence). Trimming stripped 0 bases from V and 7 bases from J, with 11 bases between. The CDR3 loop is CASSLGGSKNEQFF. CDR3 DNA sequence: TGTGCCAGCAGCTTGGGTGGCAGCAAGAATGAGCAGTTCTTC.

This clonotype has a handful of counts. The V call is TRBV12-3 or TRBV12-4, the J call TRBJ1-5, with TRBD1 as a possible D gene (5 bases). The V end lost 6 bases, the J end lost 1 base, and 13 bases lay between the germline ends. The CDR3 extends over 15 amino acids. The CDR3 DNA follows: TGTGCCAGCAGCCAGGGATGGGGGAGCAATCAGCCCCAGCATTTT. This codes for CASSQGWGSNQPQHF.

The chain is built from TRBV30 and TRBJ2-7; D possibly uses TRBD1 or TRBD2 (6 bases each). Germline CDR1 GTSNPN, CDR2 SVGIG (reference sequence). V lost 3 bases, J lost 4 bases, and 16 bases lay in between. There are 14 residues in the CDR3. CDR3 amino acids: CAWSHGGTGYEQYF. CDR3 nucleotides: TGTGCCTGGAGCCACGGGGGCACAGGTTACGAGCAGTACTTC.

The gene calls are TRBV6-1 and TRBJ2-7; 9 bases align to TRBD2. CDR1 and CDR2 from the germline V gene are MNHNS and SASEGT. The CDR3 has 17 residues. Trimming took 7 bases from V and 2 from J; bases not matched to a gene: 15. CDR3 bases: TGTGCCAGCAAGTGGCGGACTAGCGAGAGTCACACCTACGAGCAGTACTTC. Residues: CASKWRTSESHTYEQYF.

There are a few counts of this clonotype. The CDR3 DNA is TGTGCCAGTAGTATCAGGCCTTCAGGGGTGTACTACGAGCAGTACTTC. Translated, it gives CASSIRPSGVYYEQYF. The chain is built from TRBV19 and TRBJ2-7, with D perhaps matching TRBD1 (6 bases). The germline CDR1 and CDR2 sequences are LNHDA and SQIVND (reference sequence). The germline V and J ends were trimmed by 3 bases and 3 bases, with 18 bases remaining between them. The CDR3 has 16 residues.

The chain links TRBV20-1 to TRBJ2-7, with 12 bases aligning to TRBD2. The germline CDR1 and CDR2 sequences are DFQATT and SNEGSKA (reference sequence). Trimming at V came to 4 bases and at J to 10 bases, leaving 8 bases not matched to a gene. This CDR3 contains 13 residues. CDR3 coding DNA: TGCAGTGCTACTAGCGGGGGGGCCTATTTCCAGTACTTC. This translates into CSATSGGAYFQYF.

This clonotype showed up just a few times. The V gene is TRBV12-3 or TRBV12-4, the J gene TRBJ2-7; D uncertain. The CDR3 spans 14 residues. V was clipped by 5 bases and J by 0 bases, with 11 bases between them. The CDR3 DNA is TGTGCCAGCAGTGTAAGTCCTAGCTCCTACGAGCAGTACTTC. As protein: CASSVSPSSYEQYF.

This clonotype showed up many times. The chain employs TRBV29-1 and TRBJ1-1; a possible D gene is TRBD1 (5 bases). This CDR3 comprises 16 residues. V dropped 8 bases and J dropped 3 bases, with 25 bases sitting between them. Germline loops: CDR1 SQVTM, CDR2 ANQGSEA. In DNA form, the CDR3 reads TGCAGCTCATTAGGGGTCCCTTTGGGGGTGGACACTGAAGCTTTCTTT. Its protein is CSSLGVPLGVDTEAFF.

This clonotype was observed a few times. The chain is built from TRBV12-3 or TRBV12-4 and TRBJ1-2, with D uncertain. This CDR3 has 12 amino acids. V was shortened by 6 bases and J by 7 bases, with 12 bases between the two germline ends. The CDR3 spells CASRDVESGYTF. The CDR3 DNA is TGTGCCAGCAGGGACGTGGAATCTGGCTACACCTTC.

The V and J genes are TRBV12-3 or TRBV12-4 and TRBJ2-3, with D perhaps TRBD2 (6 bases). V lost 6 bases to trimming and J lost 3 bases, with 16 bases between them. This CDR3 has 15 amino acids. CDR3 sequence reads: CASSYISGWTDTQYF. For the CDR3, the DNA is TGTGCCAGCAGCTATATTAGCGGATGGACAGATACGCAGTATTTT.

This clonotype appeared many times. Here the CDR3 reads CAISGTTEKNEQFF. The CDR3 coding sequence is TGTGCCATCAGTGGTACCACGGAGAAGAATGAGCAGTTCTTC. The chain uses TRBV10-3 and TRBJ2-1; no clear D. CDR3 length: 14 amino acids. V was pared by 4 bases and J by 7 bases, with 14 bases between. Germline V gene lookup returns CDR1 ENHRY and CDR2 SYGVKD.